These 29 T cell receptor beta chains originate from one sample sequenced in a study of blood T cell repertoires in COVID-19. Assay: immunoSEQ multiplex PCR; the TCRdb copy retains only in-frame clones and omits some. Here the sample spans 200,000 to 250,000 clones, roughly 84% being singletons. The sample comprised peripheral blood. These receptors originate from an elderly woman with acute or convalescent COVID-19.

This sequence joins TRBV14 and TRBJ1-1; the match to TRBD1 covers 7 bases. J gave up 8 bases and V 4 bases, and 7 bases lay outside the gene matches. The CDR3 is 13 amino acids. Per germline, CDR1 SGHDN and CDR2 FVKESK. Here the CDR3 DNA reads TGTGCCAGCAGCCTTTGGACAGGTCGGGAAGCTTTCTTT. It translates to CASSLWTGREAFF.

The chain has TRBV29-1 and TRBJ1-5, with a weak D call TRBD1 (6 bases). The germline CDR1 and CDR2 sequences are SQVTM and ANQGSEA. V was shortened by 6 bases and J by 3 bases, with 15 bases between the two germline ends. The CDR3 contains 14 residues. DNA for the CDR3: TGCAGCGTAACCCCGGACAGTCCCAATCAGCCCCAGCATTTT. As protein: CSVTPDSPNQPQHF.

The rearrangement uses TRBV29-1 and TRBJ2-1, with D hard to call. CDR1 is SQVTM, CDR2 ANQGSEA, per germline. The CDR3 runs to 13 residues. V was pared by 8 bases and J by 6 bases, with 17 bases between. This chain's CDR3 is CSPQGVLGNEQFF. The CDR3 DNA reads as TGCAGCCCACAAGGAGTCTTGGGCAATGAGCAGTTCTTC.

As concerns this clone: Additional DNA sequences in this sample encode the identical CDR3. CDR3 sequence: CASSSGGTDTQYF. For the CDR3, the DNA is TGTGCCAGTAGTAGCGGGGGCACAGATACGCAGTATTTT. J is TRBJ2-3 and V is TRBV19; perhaps TRBD2 as D (6 bases). The CDR3 is 13 residues long. V was pared by 4 bases and J by 1 base, with 6 bases between. Germline loops: CDR1 LNHDA, CDR2 SQIVND (reference sequence).

The chain has TRBV9 and TRBJ2-1; 8 bases map to TRBD2. This CDR3 contains 15 residues. Germline CDR1 SGDLS, CDR2 YYNGEE. The V segment lost 0 bases and the J segment 9 bases; nucleotides outside the gene matches: 8. The CDR3 region has the DNA TGTGCCAGCAGCGTAGTTGCTAGCGGGTACGGTGAGCAGTTCTTC. Protein sequence: CASSVVASGYGEQFF. The variable domain in full, with the rest retrieved from reference TRBV9 and TRBJ2-1, is DSGVTQTPKHLITATGQRVTLRCSPRSGDLSVYWYQQSLDQGLQFLIQYYNGEERAKGNILERFSAQQFPDLHSELNLSSLELGDSALYFCASSVVASGYGEQFFGPGTRLTVL.

The chain carries TRBV9 and TRBJ2-7; the match to TRBD1 covers 8 bases. CDR1 and CDR2 (germline): SGDLS, YYNGEE. J lost 3 bases, V lost 2 bases, and 4 bases had no gene match. CDR3 size: 14 residues. The chain's CDR3 is CASSVGTGFYEQYF. CDR3 sequence (DNA): TGTGCCAGCAGCGTCGGGACAGGCTTCTACGAGCAGTACTTC.

The chain couples TRBV5-1 to TRBJ2-2; 9 nucleotides match TRBD1. This CDR3 is 16 amino acids long. The germline gives CDR1 SGHRS, CDR2 YFSETQ. V lost 0 bases, J lost 5 bases, and 5 bases stayed unmatched. The CDR3 DNA sequence: TGCGCCAGCAGCTTGGAGGGACAGGGAGGTACCGGGGAGCTGTTTTTT. Translating it yields CASSLEGQGGTGELFF.

J is TRBJ2-7 and V is TRBV19, with a tentative D call TRBD2 (5 bases). The CDR3 spans 13 residues. Trimming pared 3 bases from V and 3 bases from J, leaving 9 bases between. Germline V gene sequence: CDR1 LNHDA, CDR2 SQIVND (reference sequence). The CDR3 sequence is CASSIRENYEQYF. Here the CDR3 DNA reads TGTGCCAGTAGTATCCGGGAAAACTACGAGCAGTACTTC.

A few counts support this clone. The chain has TRBV6-4 and TRBJ1-2; 7 bases line up with TRBD1. This CDR3 region has 14 residues. V shed 0 bases and J 8 bases; nucleotides not matched to a gene: 6. Germline-derived CDR1 and CDR2 are MRHNA and SNTAGT. The DNA for the CDR3 is TGTGCCAGCAGTGACTCAGGGGGCTTATGGGGCTACACCTTC. Protein product: CASSDSGGLWGYTF.

This clone has a single count. V gene TRBV6-2 or TRBV6-3 combines with J gene TRBJ1-4; no reliable D call. Germline CDR1 is MNHEY and CDR2 is SVGEGT. This CDR3 is 12 amino acids long. Trimming cost V 5 bases and J 6 bases, with 7 bases left between them. The DNA for the CDR3 is TGTGCCAGCAGTCTGGAGGATGAAAAACTGTTTTTT. This sequence encodes CASSLEDEKLFF.

V is TRBV19 and J is TRBJ1-6, with TRBD1 matching over 8 bases. CDR3 length: 13 residues. In germline, CDR1 is LNHDA, CDR2 SQIVND (reference sequence). V lost 3 bases and J lost 8; bases outside the gene matches: 0. The CDR3 reads CASSMDRDSPLHF. In DNA form, the CDR3 reads TGTGCCAGTAGTATGGACAGGGATTCACCCCTCCACTTT.

The gene calls are TRBV30 and TRBJ1-2; 10 bases map to TRBD1. V gave up 2 bases and J gave up 6 bases; unmatched junction bases: 6. Germline CDR1 is GTSNPN and CDR2 is SVGIG (reference sequence). This CDR3 spans 14 amino acids. CDR3 residues: CAWSTGTGAHGYTF. The CDR3 DNA reads TGTGCCTGGAGTACGGGGACAGGGGCGCATGGCTACACCTTC.

This sequence joins TRBV2 and TRBJ2-4; TRBD2 is a possible D gene (5 bases). Germline V gene sequence: CDR1 SNHLY, CDR2 FYNNEI. The CDR3 covers 14 residues. V lost 6 bases and J lost 3, with 12 bases in between. In DNA form, the CDR3 reads TGTGCCAGCAGATTACTAGTGGGCAAAAACATTCAGTACTTC. The encoded protein is CASRLLVGKNIQYF.

The gene calls are TRBV19 and TRBJ1-2; D may be TRBD1 (6 bases). Germline-derived CDR1 and CDR2 are LNHDA and SQIVND (reference sequence). The CDR3 extends over 12 amino acids. V was clipped by 8 bases and J by 4 bases, with 11 bases between them. CDR3 loop: CASGRTVYGYTF. For the CDR3, the DNA is TGTGCCAGTGGCCGGACAGTCTATGGCTACACCTTC.

This chain links TRBV7-2 with TRBJ2-7; D possibly corresponds to TRBD1 (6 bases). The V gene lost 5 bases and the J gene lost 0 bases, with 14 bases spanning the gap. Germline V gives CDR1 SGHTA, CDR2 FQGNSA. The length of the CDR3 is 15 residues. CDR3 in amino acids: CASSQQTGISYEQYF. DNA for the CDR3: TGTGCCAGCAGCCAACAGACAGGAATCTCCTACGAGCAGTACTTC.

This sequence joins TRBV5-1 and TRBJ2-5; 10 bases align to TRBD2. Germline V gene data show CDR1 as SGHRS and CDR2 as YFSETQ. The CDR3 contains 16 residues. The V segment lost 4 bases and the J segment 1 base; nucleotides outside the gene matches: 7. The CDR3 nucleotides are TGCGCCAGCAGCCCTGGGAGCGGGGGGGCCCAAGAGACCCAGTACTTC. Protein product: CASSPGSGGAQETQYF.

This clone was observed a handful of times. The chain couples TRBV7-2 to TRBJ1-3; 7 nucleotides agree with TRBD1. J gave up 0 bases and V 5 bases, and 10 bases lay outside the gene matches. In germline, CDR1 is SGHTA, CDR2 FQGNSA. This CDR3 has 17 residues. CDR3 loop: CASSRAGGPSSGNTIYF. The CDR3, as DNA: TGTGCCAGCAGCCGGGCAGGGGGGCCGAGCTCTGGAAACACCATATATTTT.

The chain combines TRBV20-1 with TRBJ1-2; TRBD1 aligns across 9 bases. With V trimmed by 3 bases and J by 5 bases, 16 bases remained unmatched. Germline assignment: CDR1 DFQATT and CDR2 SNEGSKA (reference sequence). The CDR3 is made up of 17 amino acids. The CDR3 bases are TGCAGTGCTAGTCCCGGGACAGGGCCTAGATTTGGATATGGCTACACCTTC. As protein: CSASPGTGPRFGYGYTF.

The chain uses TRBV7-9 and TRBJ1-1; D is uncertain. V was clipped by 8 bases and J by 3 bases, with 13 bases between them. This CDR3 has 13 amino acids. Looked up from germline, CDR1 is SEHNR and CDR2 is FQNEAQ (reference sequence). DNA for the CDR3: TGTGCCAGCTTGAACCTGGGAGACACTGAAGCTTTCTTT. Protein sequence: CASLNLGDTEAFF.

The chain couples TRBV9 to TRBJ2-3; possibly TRBD1 for D (5 bases). Germline assignment: CDR1 SGDLS and CDR2 YYNGEE. CDR3 size: 16 residues. V dropped 0 bases and J dropped 0 bases, with 11 bases sitting between them. For the CDR3, the DNA is TGTGCCAGCAGCGTAGGACAGTCCTCTAGCACAGATACGCAGTATTTT. Translated: CASSVGQSSSTDTQYF.

This clone was detected once. The CDR3 coding sequence is TGTGCCAGCAGCTTCCGTGGACAGGGAGCAGGCAACACCATATATTTT. This translates into CASSFRGQGAGNTIYF. The chain couples TRBV7-8 to TRBJ1-3; 8 bases match TRBD1. The CDR3 runs 16 residues. J lost 7 bases, V lost 3 bases, and 11 bases had no gene match. Germline loops: CDR1 SGHVS, CDR2 FQNEAQ.

V usage is TRBV7-8 and J usage is TRBJ1-3; D perhaps matches TRBD1 (5 bases). Germline V gives CDR1 SGHVS, CDR2 FQNEAQ. Trimming stripped 1 base from V and 0 bases from J, with 13 bases between. The CDR3 sequence is 17 residues long. CDR3 nucleotides: TGTGCCAGCAGCTTAGGGCGGGGCAGCAGCTCTGGAAACACCATATATTTT. This gives the protein CASSLGRGSSSGNTIYF.

This clone was seen a few times. The chain has TRBV5-8 and TRBJ1-5; D is uncertain. Germline CDR1 is SGHTS and CDR2 is YDEGEE. This CDR3 has 12 amino acids. V was trimmed by 0 bases and J by 9 bases, leaving 7 bases between them. The CDR3, as DNA: TGTGCCAGCAGCTTGGGTGGGAGGCCCCAGCATTTT. This gives the protein CASSLGGRPQHF.

V is TRBV29-1 and J is TRBJ2-1; 14 bases match TRBD2. The germline V gene encodes CDR1 SQVTM and CDR2 ANQGSEA. V dropped 6 bases and J dropped 9; count of bases not matched to a gene: 10. The CDR3 runs 15 residues. The CDR3: CSVKRLAGGLGEQFF. The CDR3 DNA reads as TGCAGCGTAAAAAGACTAGCGGGGGGGCTGGGTGAGCAGTTCTTC.

The rearrangement uses TRBV28 and TRBJ1-2; D gene ambiguous. Germline loops: CDR1 MDHEN, CDR2 SYDVKM. The CDR3 runs 14 residues. V lost 7 bases and J 10 bases, leaving 22 bases between the germline ends. DNA for the CDR3: TGTGCCAGCATCTCCGGGAGCTCTTCTAGGACCTACACCTTC. Protein sequence: CASISGSSSRTYTF.

The chain has TRBV3-1 (or the pseudogene TRBV3-2) and TRBJ1-1; D ambiguous. The V gene's germline CDR1 is LGHDT and CDR2 YNNKEL (reference sequence). The V end lost 3 bases, the J end lost 1 base, and 12 bases lay between the germline ends. This CDR3 is built from 15 residues. The DNA of the CDR3 is TGTGCCAGCAGCCAGGCCAGCAGGCCGAACACTGAAGCTTTCTTT. Encoded protein: CASSQASRPNTEAFF.

The J gene is TRBJ1-1, the V gene TRBV7-2; D call uncertain. This CDR3 region has 14 residues. V was trimmed by 5 bases and J by 0 bases, leaving 10 bases between them. CDR1 is SGHTA, CDR2 FQGNSA, per germline. CDR3 coding DNA: TGTGCCAGCAGCCTGCGCCGGTTGAACACTGAAGCTTTCTTT. It encodes CASSLRRLNTEAFF.

This clone was seen more than once but under ten times. The V and J genes are TRBV9 and TRBJ1-3, with D perhaps matching TRBD1 (5 bases). Germline CDR1 reads SGDLS; CDR2 reads YYNGEE. The CDR3 spans 15 residues. Trimming took 7 bases from V and 3 from J, leaving 17 bases between them. CDR3 DNA: TGTGCCAGCGAGCCTTCGGGGGGTGGTGGAAACACCATATATTTT. It codes for CASEPSGGGGNTIYF.

The CDR3 here is CAWSRPGGGNQPQHF. The CDR3 DNA sequence: TGTGCCTGGAGCCGACCGGGAGGGGGTAACCAGCCCCAGCATTTT. The J gene is TRBJ1-5, the V gene TRBV30, with D perhaps matching TRBD1 (6 bases). The germline gives CDR1 GTSNPN, CDR2 SVGIG (reference sequence). Deletions cut 3 bases from V and 7 bases from J, with 19 bases between. The CDR3 spans 15 residues.